One sample yielded the 7 T cell receptor beta chains listed below, sequenced in a study of blood T cell repertoires in COVID-19. This table comes from immunoSEQ multiplex PCR, and its TCRdb copy is limited to in-frame clones, with some not included. Among about 220,000 clones listed, around 80% were seen once. The sequencing input was peripheral blood. Receptors originate from a man in his fifties or sixties with active or convalescent COVID-19.

The chain couples TRBV28 to TRBJ1-2; D uncertain. The V and J ends lost 6 bases and 2 bases respectively, with 13 bases between them. The CDR3 loop spans 14 amino acids. Germline V gene lookup returns CDR1 MDHEN and CDR2 SYDVKM. The CDR3 DNA reads TGTGCCAGCAGCCTACCTCAAAGAAACTATGGCTACACCTTC. Protein product: CASSLPQRNYGYTF.

This sequence joins TRBV11-2 and TRBJ2-7; TRBD2 agrees at 7 bases. The V and J ends lost 3 bases and 2 bases, in that order; junction bases with no gene match: 7. The CDR3 runs 15 residues. Germline CDR1 and CDR2: SGHAT and FQNNGV. For the CDR3, the DNA is TGTGCCAGCAGCTTCGGACTAGAAGCCACCTACGAGCAGTACTTC. This gives the protein CASSFGLEATYEQYF.

The V and J genes are TRBV6-5 and TRBJ2-7; TRBD1 matches at 8 bases. Per germline, CDR1 MNHEY and CDR2 SVGAGI. J lost 3 bases, V lost 6 bases, and 7 bases had no gene match. The CDR3 covers 14 residues. This CDR3 is CASRATGVYYEQYF. The DNA for the CDR3 is TGTGCCAGCAGGGCGACAGGGGTTTACTACGAGCAGTACTTC.

The rearrangement joins TRBV19 to TRBJ1-3, with 8 nucleotides matching TRBD1. The trim removed 5 bases at V and 2 bases at J, leaving 2 bases unmatched. Germline V gives CDR1 LNHDA, CDR2 SQIVND (reference sequence). This CDR3 is 14 amino acids long. The CDR3 DNA sequence: TGTGCCAGTAGTGACAGGGGCACTGGAAACACCATATATTTT. Its translation: CASSDRGTGNTIYF.

This clone was counted between two and nine times. This chain connects TRBV5-6 to TRBJ1-1; D gene ambiguous. The V gene's germline CDR1 is SGHDT and CDR2 YYEEEE. With 6 bases removed from V and 2 bases from J, the gap between germline ends came to 17 bases. This CDR3 spans 15 amino acids. CDR3 region: CASTGRGSLNTEAFF. The CDR3, as DNA: TGTGCCAGCACCGGGCGAGGGTCACTCAACACTGAAGCTTTCTTT.

The genes are TRBV7-9 and TRBJ2-3, with 7 bases that match TRBD2. This CDR3 spans 15 amino acids. Germline-derived CDR1 and CDR2 are SEHNR and FQNEAQ (reference sequence). Trimming cost V 5 bases and J 2 bases; bases outside gene matches: 7. CDR3 loop: CASSGSSGNTDTQYF. The DNA of the CDR3 is TGTGCCAGCAGCGGATCTAGCGGAAACACAGATACGCAGTATTTT.

This chain uses TRBV7-2 with TRBJ1-2, with D hard to call. The CDR3 is made up of 15 amino acids. CDR1 is SGHTA, CDR2 FQGNSA, per germline. The V end was cut by 4 bases, the J end by 1 base, with 13 bases between. CDR3 DNA sequence: TGTGCCAGCAGCTCCACCGTTGGGCATAACTATGGCTACACCTTC. Its protein is CASSSTVGHNYGYTF.